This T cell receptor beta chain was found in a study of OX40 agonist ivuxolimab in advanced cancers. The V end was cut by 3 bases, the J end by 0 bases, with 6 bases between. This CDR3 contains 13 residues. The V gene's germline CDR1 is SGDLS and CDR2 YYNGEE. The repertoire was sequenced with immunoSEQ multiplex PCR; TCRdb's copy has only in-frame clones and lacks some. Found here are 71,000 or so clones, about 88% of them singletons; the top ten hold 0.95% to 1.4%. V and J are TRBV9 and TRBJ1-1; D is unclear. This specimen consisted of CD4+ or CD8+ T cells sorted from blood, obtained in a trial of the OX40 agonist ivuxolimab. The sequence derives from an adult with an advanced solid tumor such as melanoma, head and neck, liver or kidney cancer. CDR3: CASSGYMNTEAFF. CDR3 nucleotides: TGTGCCAGCAGCGGTTACATGAACACTGAAGCTTTCTTT.